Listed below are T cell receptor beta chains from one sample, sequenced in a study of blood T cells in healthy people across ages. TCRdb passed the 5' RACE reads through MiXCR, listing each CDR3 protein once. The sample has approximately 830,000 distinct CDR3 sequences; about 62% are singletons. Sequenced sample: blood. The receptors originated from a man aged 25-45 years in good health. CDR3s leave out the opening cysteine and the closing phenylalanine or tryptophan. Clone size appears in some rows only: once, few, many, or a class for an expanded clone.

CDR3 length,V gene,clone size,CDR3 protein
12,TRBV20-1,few,SAMAGPFYNEQF
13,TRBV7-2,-,ASSLPGGASDTQY
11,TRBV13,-,ASSKPGGTEAF
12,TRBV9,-,ASSGGDTNNEQF
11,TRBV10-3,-,AISEAASYEQY
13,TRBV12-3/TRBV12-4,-,ASKSWGGGLDEQF
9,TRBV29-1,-,SVHENNEQF
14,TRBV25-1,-,ASSEYGVRDYDEQF
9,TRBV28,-,ASSLNTEQY
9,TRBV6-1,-,ASSINGDQY
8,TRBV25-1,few,ASQGYEQY
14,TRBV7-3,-,ASSLLQTGTKTIQY
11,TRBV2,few,ASSEMGEDEQF
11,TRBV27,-,AGGRSPNSPLH
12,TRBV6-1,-,ASTGTSSYNEQF
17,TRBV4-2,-,ASSQGRDGNLIAKNIQY
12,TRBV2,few,ASSELSGANVLT
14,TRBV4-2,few,ASSEVAGGRADTQY
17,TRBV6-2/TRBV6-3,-,ASSFSLAGDINPYNEQF
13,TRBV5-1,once,ASSLWAVANYGYT
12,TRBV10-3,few,AISEGAPSNEQF
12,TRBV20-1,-,SALGDPRSDTQY
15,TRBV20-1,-,SARMTHRDRESPPLH
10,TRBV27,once,ASSGMDNEQF
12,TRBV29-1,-,SVTGTDLNSPLH